This T cell receptor beta chain was identified during a study of blood T cells in healthy people across ages. Germline CDR1 reads SGHNT; CDR2 reads YENEEA. V dropped 8 bases and J dropped 5; count of bases not matched to a gene: 7. CDR3 length: 13 residues. Only a few counts were recorded for this clonotype. Its antigen is currently unknown. Study-wide points: Aged donors had fewer naive CD4+ cells and lower diversity than long-lived donors. Roughly linear declines in TCR beta diversity per million T cells occurred with age.

PCR was performed a second time for 7 to 11 cycles using a sample-barcoded 5' primer and a J-beta primer mix. A template-switch adaptor containing 12 random nucleotides labeled each cDNA molecule. In TCRdb, the 5' RACE reads were re-called with MiXCR into one record per CDR3 protein. Of about 680,000 distinct CDR3 sequences in the sample, approximately 49% are singletons; the top ten hold around a third. This TCR came from a woman aged 55 to 70 in good health. This chain connects TRBV11-3 to TRBJ2-3, with 7 nucleotides matching TRBD2. Material: blood. CDR3 sequence reads: CASSTSVGDTQYF. DNA for the CDR3: TGTGCCAGCTCAACTAGCGTTGGAGATACGCAGTATTTT. Full variable domain (missing parts from reference TRBV11-3 and TRBJ2-3): EAGVVQSPRYKIIEKKQPVAFWCNPISGHNTLYWYLQNLGQGPELLIRYENEEAVDDSQLPKDRFSAERLKGVDSTLKIQPAELGDSAVYLCASSTSVGDTQYFGPGTRLTVL.